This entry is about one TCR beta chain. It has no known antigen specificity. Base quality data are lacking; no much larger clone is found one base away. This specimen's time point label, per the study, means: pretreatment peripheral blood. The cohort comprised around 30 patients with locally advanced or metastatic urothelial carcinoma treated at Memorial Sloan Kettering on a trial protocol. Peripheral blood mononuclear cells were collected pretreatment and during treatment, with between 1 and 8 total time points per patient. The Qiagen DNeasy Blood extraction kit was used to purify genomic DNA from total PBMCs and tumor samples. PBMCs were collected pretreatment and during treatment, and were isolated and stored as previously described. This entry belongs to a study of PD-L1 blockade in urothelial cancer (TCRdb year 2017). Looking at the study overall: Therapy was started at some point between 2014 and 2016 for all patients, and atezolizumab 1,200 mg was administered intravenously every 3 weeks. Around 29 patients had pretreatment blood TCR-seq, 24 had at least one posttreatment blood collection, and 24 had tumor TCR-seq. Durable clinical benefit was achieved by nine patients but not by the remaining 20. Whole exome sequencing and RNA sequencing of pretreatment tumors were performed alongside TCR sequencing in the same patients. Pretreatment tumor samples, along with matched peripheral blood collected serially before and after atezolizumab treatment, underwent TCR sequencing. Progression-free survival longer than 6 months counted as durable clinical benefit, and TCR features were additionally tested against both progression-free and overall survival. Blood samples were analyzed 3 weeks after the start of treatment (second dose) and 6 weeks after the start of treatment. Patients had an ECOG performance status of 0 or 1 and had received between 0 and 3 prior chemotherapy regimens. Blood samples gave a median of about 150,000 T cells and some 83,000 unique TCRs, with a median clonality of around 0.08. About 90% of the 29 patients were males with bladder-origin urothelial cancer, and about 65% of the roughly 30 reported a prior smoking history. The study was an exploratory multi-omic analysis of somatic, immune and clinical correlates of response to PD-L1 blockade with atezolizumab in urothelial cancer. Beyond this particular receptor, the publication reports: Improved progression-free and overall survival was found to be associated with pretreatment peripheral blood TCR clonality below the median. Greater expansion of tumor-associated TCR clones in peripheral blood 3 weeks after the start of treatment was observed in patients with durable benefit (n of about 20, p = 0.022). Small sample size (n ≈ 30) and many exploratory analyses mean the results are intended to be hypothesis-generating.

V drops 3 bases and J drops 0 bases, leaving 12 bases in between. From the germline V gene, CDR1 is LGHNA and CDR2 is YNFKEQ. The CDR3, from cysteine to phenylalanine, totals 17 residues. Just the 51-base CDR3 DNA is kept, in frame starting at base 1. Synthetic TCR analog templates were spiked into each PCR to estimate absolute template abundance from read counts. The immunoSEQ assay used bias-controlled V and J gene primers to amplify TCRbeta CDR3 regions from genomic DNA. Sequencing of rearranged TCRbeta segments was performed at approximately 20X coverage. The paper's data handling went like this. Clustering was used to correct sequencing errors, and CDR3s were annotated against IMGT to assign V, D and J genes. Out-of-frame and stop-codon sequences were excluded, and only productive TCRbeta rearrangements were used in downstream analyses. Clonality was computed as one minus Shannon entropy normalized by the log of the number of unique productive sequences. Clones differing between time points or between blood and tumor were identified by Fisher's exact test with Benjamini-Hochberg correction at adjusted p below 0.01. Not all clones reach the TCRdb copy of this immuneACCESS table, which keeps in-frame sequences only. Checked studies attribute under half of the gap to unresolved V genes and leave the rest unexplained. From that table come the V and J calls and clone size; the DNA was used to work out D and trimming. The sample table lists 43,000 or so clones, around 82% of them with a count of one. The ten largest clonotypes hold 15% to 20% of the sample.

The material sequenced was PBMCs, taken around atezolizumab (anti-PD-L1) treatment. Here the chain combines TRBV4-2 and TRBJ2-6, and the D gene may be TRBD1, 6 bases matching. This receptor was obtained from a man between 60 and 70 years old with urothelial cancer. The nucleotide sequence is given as TGTGCCAGCAGCCAGGAGGACAGAAGCTCTGGGGCCAACGTCCTGACTTTC. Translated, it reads CASSQEDRSSGANVLTF.